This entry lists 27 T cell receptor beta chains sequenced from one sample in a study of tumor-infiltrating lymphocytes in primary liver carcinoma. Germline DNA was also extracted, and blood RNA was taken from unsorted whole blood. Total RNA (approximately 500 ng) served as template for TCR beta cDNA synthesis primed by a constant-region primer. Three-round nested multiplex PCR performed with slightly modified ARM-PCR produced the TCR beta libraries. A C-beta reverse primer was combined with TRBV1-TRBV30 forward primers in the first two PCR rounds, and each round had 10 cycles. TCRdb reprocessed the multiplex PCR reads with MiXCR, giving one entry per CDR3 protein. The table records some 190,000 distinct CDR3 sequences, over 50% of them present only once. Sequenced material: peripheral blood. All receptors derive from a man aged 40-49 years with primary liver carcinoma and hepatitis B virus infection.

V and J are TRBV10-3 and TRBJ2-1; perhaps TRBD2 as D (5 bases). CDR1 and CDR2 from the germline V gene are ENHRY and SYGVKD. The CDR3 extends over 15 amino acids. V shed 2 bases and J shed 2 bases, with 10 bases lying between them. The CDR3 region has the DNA TGTGCCATCAGTGAGACCGAGGGCGCCTACAATGAGCAGTTCTTC. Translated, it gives CAISETEGAYNEQFF.

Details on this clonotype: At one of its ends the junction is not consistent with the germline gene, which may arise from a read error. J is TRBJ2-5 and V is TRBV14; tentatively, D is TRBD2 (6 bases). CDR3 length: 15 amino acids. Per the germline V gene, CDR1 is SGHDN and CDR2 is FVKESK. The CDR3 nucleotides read TGTGCCAGCAGCCGATCGCTAGCGTATCAAGAGACCCAGTATTTC. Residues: CASSRSLAYQETQYF. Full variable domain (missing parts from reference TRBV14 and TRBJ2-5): EAGVTQFPSHSVIEKGQTVTLRCDPISGHDNLYWYRRVMGKEIKFLLHFVKESKQDESGMPNNRFLAERTGGTYSTLKVQPAELEDSGVYFCASSRSLAYQETQYFGPGTRLLVL.

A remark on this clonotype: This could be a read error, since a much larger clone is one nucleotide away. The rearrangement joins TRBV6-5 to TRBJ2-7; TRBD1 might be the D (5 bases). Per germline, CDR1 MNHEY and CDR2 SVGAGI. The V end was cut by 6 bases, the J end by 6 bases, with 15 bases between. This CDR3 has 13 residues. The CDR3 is CASRWVRVGEQYF. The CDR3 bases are TGTGCCAGCAGGTGGGTCAGGGTAGGCGAGCAGTACTTC.

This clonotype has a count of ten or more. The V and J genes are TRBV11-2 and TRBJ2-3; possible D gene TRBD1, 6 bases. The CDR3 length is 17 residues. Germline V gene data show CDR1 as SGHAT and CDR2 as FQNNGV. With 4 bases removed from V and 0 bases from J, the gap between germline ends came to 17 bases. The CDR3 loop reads CASSSLTGTTSTDTQYF. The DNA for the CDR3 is TGTGCCAGCAGCTCCCTTACCGGGACAACTAGCACAGATACGCAGTATTTT.

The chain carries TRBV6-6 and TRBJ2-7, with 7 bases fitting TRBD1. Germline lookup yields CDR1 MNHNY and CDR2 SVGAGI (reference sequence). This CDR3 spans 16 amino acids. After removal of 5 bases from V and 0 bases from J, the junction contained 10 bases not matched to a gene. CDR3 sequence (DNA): TGTGCCAGCAGTCCGCTTTCCGGGACAGCCTCCTACGAGCAGTACTTC. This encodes CASSPLSGTASYEQYF.

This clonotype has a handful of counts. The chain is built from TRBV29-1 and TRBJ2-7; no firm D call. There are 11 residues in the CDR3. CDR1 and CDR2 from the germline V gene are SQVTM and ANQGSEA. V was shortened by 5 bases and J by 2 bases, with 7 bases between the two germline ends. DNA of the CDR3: TGCAGCGTTACCCTGGCCTACGAGCAGTACTTC. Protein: CSVTLAYEQYF.

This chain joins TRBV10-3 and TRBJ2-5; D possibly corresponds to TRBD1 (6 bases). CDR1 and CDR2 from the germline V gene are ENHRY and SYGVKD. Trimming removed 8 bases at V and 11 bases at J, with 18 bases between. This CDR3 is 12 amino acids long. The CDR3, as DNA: TGTGCCATCGGTTCCGGGACATTCGGGCAGTACTTC. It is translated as CAIGSGTFGQYF.

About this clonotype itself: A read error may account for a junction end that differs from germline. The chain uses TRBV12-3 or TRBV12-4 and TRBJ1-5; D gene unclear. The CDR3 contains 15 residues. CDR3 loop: CGSREGPGSNQPQHF. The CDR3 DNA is TGTGGCAGCAGAGAAGGGCCCGGGAGCAATCAGCCCCAGCATTTT.

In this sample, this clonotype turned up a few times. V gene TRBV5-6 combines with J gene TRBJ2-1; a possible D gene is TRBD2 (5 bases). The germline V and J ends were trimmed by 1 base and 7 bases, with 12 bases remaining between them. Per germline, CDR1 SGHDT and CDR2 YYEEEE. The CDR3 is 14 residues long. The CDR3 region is CASSLTHPGNEQFF. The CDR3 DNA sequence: TGTGCCAGCAGCTTGACCCATCCGGGGAATGAGCAGTTCTTC. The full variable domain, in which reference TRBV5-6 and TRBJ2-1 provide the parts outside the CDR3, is DAGVTQSPTHLIKTRGQQVTLRCSPKSGHDTVSWYQQALGQGPQFIFQYYEEEERQRGNFPDRFSGHQFPNYSSELNVNALLLGDSALYLCASSLTHPGNEQFFGPGTRLTVL.

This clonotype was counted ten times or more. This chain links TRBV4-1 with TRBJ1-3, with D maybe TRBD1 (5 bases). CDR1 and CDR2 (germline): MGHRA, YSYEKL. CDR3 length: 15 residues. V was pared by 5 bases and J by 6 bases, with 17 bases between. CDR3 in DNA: TGCGCCAGCAGCTCGCTTCCGGGACTTACAAACACCATATATTTT. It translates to CASSSLPGLTNTIYF.

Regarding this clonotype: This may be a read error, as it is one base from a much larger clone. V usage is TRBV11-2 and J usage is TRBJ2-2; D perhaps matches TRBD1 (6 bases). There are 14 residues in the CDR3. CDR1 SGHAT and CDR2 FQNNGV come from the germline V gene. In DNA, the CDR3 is TGTGCCAGCAGCCTCGGGACAACCACCTGGGAGCTGTTTTTT. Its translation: CASSLGTTTWELFF.

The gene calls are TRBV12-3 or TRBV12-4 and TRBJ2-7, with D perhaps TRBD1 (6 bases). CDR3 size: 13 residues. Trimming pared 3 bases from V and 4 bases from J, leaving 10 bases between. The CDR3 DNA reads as TGTGCCAGCAGTTTTGCAGGGGAATACGAGCAGTACTTC. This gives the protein CASSFAGEYEQYF.

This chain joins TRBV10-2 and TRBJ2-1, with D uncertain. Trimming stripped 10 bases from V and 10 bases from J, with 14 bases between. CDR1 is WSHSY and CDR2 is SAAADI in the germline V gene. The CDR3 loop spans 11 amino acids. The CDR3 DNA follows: TGCGCCACTTCTAGGGTTCGAGAGCAGTTCTTC. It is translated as CATSRVREQFF.

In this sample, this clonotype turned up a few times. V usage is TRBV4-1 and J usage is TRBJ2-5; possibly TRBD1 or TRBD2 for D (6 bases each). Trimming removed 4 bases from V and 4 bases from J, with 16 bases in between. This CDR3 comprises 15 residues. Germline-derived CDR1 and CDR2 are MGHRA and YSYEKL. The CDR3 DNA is TGCGCCAGCAGCCGTCTCTACGGGGGCCCAGAGACCCAGTACTTC. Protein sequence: CASSRLYGGPETQYF.

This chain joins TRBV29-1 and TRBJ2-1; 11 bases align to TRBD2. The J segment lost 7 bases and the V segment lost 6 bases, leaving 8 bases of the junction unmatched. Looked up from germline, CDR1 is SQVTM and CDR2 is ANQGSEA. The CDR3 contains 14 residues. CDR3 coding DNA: TGCAGCGTGGGCCTAGCGGGAGGTGGGAATGAGCAGTTCTTC. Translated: CSVGLAGGGNEQFF.

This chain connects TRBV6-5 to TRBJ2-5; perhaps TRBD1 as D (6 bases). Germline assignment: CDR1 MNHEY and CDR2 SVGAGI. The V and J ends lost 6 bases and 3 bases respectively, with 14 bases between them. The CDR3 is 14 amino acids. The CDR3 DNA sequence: TGTGCCAGCAGGCGGACAGTGGAGGAAGAGACCCAGTACTTC. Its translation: CASRRTVEEETQYF.

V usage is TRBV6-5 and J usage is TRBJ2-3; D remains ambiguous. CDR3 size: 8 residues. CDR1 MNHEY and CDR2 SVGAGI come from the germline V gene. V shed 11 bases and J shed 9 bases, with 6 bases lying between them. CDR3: CADVTQYF. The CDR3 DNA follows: TGTGCCGACGTCACGCAGTATTTT.

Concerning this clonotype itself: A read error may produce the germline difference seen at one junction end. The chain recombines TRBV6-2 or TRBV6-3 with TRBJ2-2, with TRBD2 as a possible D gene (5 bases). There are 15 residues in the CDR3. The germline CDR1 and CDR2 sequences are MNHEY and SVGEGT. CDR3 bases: TGTGCCAGCAGTTGGGCAGCCTCGAACACCGGGGAACTGTTTTTT. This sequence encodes CASSWAASNTGELFF.

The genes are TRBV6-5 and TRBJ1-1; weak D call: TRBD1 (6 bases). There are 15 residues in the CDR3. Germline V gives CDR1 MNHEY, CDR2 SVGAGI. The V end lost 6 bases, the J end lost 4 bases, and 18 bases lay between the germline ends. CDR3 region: CASSPVGGQGTEAFF. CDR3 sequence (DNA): TGTGCCAGCAGCCCCGTTGGGGGGCAAGGCACTGAAGCTTTCTTT.

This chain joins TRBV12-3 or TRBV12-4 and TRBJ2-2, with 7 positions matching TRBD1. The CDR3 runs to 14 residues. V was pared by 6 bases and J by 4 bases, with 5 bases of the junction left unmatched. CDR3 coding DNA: TGTGCCAGCAGCCCTGGGACAGTCACCGGGGAGCTGTTTTTT. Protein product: CASSPGTVTGELFF.

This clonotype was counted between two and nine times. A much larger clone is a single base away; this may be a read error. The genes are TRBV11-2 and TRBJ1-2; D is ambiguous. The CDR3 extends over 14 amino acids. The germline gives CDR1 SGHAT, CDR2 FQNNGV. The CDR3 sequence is CTSSHETGGYGYTF. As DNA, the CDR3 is TGTACCAGCAGCCACGAAACGGGTGGCTATGGCTACACCTTC. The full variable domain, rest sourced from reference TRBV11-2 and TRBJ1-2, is EAGVAQSPRYKIIEKRQSVAFWCNPISGHATLYWYQQILGQGPKLLIQFQNNGVVDDSQLPKDRFSAERLKGVDSTLKIQPAKLEDSAVYLCTSSHETGGYGYTFGSGTRLTVV.

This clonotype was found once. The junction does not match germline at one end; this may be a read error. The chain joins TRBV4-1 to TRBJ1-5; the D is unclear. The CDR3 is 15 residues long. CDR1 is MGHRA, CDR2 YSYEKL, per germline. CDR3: CASSQAWGGNQPQQF. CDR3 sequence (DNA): TGCGCCAGCAGCCAAGCGTGGGGTGGCAATCAGCCCCAGCAGTTT.

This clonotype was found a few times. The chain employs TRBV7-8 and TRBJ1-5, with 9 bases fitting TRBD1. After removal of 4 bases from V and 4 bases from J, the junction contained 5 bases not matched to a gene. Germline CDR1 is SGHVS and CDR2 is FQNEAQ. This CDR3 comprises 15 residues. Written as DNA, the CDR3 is TGTGCCAGCAGCTCGGGGACAGGGCGTAATCAGCCCCAGCATTTT. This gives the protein CASSSGTGRNQPQHF.

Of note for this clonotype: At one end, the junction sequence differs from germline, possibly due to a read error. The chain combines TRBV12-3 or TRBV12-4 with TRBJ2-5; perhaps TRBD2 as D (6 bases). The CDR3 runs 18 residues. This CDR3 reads CASSLTHGGWSSPPEMNF. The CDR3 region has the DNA TGTGCCAGCAGTTTAACCCATGGGGGGTGGTCATCACCTCCAGAAATGAACTTC.

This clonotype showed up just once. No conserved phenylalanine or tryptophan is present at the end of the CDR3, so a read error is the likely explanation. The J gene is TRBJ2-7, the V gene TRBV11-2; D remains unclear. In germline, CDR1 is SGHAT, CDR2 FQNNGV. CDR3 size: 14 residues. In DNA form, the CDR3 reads TGCGCCAGCAGTTTAACCGACCGAGCCTACGAGCAGTACTTA. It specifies CASSLTDRAYEQYL.

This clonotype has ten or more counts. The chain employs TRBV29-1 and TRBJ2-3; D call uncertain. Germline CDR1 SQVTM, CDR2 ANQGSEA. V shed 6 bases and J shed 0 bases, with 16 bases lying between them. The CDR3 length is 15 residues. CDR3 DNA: TGCAGCGTCGTGCCCCAGTATTCTAGCACAGATACGCAGTATTTT. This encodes CSVVPQYSSTDTQYF.

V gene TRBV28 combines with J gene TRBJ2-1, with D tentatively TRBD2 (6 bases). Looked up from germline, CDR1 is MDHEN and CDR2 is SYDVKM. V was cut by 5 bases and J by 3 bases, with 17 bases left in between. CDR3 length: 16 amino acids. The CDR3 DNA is TGTGCCAGCAGTCCTACGAAGACTAGAGGCTACAATGAGCAGTTCTTC. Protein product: CASSPTKTRGYNEQFF.